Listed below are T cell receptor beta chains from one sample, sequenced in a study of T cells in Graves' hyperthyroidism and ophthalmopathy. A single record per CDR3 protein comes from TCRdb applying MiXCR to the multiplex PCR reads. The sample yields nearly 600,000 distinct CDR3 sequences, about 15% seen once. The specimen was blood. These receptors were collected from a woman aged 25 to 39 with Graves' hyperthyroidism that later progressed to Graves' ophthalmopathy. CDR3s include the opening cysteine and the closing phenylalanine or tryptophan. The D gene is left open where the match is weak. Some rows have no size entry. The others give once, few or many, or a class for an expanded clone.

>many|TRBD1|TRBJ1-1|TRBV19
TGTGCCAGTCGTAACGGCAGGGGGGGAAACACTGAAGCTTTCTTT
CASRNGRGGNTEAFF
>few|TRBD2|TRBJ2-7|TRBV20-1
TGCAGTGCCCCTACTAGCGGGAGGACTGGGGAGCAGTACTTC
CSAPTSGRTGEQYF
>many|.|TRBJ2-7|TRBV13
TGTGCCAGCAGCTTATGGTCGGACAACTCCTACGAGCAGTACTTC
CASSLWSDNSYEQYF
>many|TRBD1|TRBJ2-3|TRBV7-9
TGTGCCAGCAGCCACGGGACAGGGAGCACAGATACGCAGTATTTT
CASSHGTGSTDTQYF
>many|TRBD2|TRBJ2-2|TRBV6-2/TRBV6-3
TGTGCCAGCAGTTATGGACACGGGAGGACCGGGGAGCTGTTTTTT
CASSYGHGRTGELFF
>few|.|TRBJ2-7|TRBV7-8
TGTGCCAGCAGCTTGTCGGAGTGGCGGAACGAGCAGTACTTC
CASSLSEWRNEQYF
>many|TRBD1|TRBJ1-5|TRBV10-3
TGTGCCATCAGTGCAGGCCAGGGGGTCAAACAGCCCCAGCATTTT
CAISAGQGVKQPQHF
>.|.|TRBJ2-5|TRBV27
TGTGCCAGCAGTCCAGGTCCGGGGCGTAGGTCCCAAGAGACCCAGTACTTC
CASSPGPGRRSQETQYF
>many|.|TRBJ2-5|TRBV27
TGTGCCCACAGGCCGAAAGAGACCCAGTACTTC
CAHRPKETQYF
>many|TRBD2|TRBJ2-1|TRBV11-1
TGTGCCAGCAGCAACACGGGACTAGCGGTTTCTAATGAGCAGTTCTTC
CASSNTGLAVSNEQFF
>many|.|TRBJ1-6|TRBV20-1
TGCAGTGCAAGGGTCCAGTCCGGGAATTCACCCCTCCACTTT
CSARVQSGNSPLHF
>many|TRBD2|TRBJ2-1|TRBV20-1
TGCAGTGCTAGCCGAGCGAGCGGGAGTAACAATGAGCAGTTCTTC
CSASRASGSNNEQFF
>many|.|TRBJ2-5|TRBV12-5
TGTGCTAGTGGTTTGAAAGAGACCCAGTACTTC
CASGLKETQYF
>.|.|TRBJ2-5|TRBV6-1
TGTGCCAGCACCTTCGGGGGGCCCCAGTACTTC
CASTFGGPQYF
>.|TRBD2|TRBJ2-3|TRBV29-1
TGCAGCGTTTATGGACTAGCTGGATGGGACACAGATACGCAGTATTTT
CSVYGLAGWDTDTQYF
>many|TRBD1|TRBJ1-2|TRBV19
TGTGCCAGTATCGCGGGTGCAGGGGGCCATCTTCGGTATGGCTACACCTTC
CASIAGAGGHLRYGYTF
>.|.|TRBJ2-1|TRBV19
TGTGCCAGTAGTATAAGACTAGATGGGAATGAGCAGTTCTTC
CASSIRLDGNEQFF
>.|TRBD2|TRBJ2-7|TRBV12-3/TRBV12-4
TGTGCCAGCAGCCAAGACGGGACTAGCCGCTCCTACGAGCAGTACTTC
CASSQDGTSRSYEQYF
>.|.|TRBJ2-7|TRBV10-3
TGTGCCATCGGCCGGAGAGGGGGCTCCTACGAGCAGTACTTC
CAIGRRGGSYEQYF
>few|TRBD2|TRBJ2-7|TRBV7-8
TGTGCCAGCAGCTTAAGGCCTTCGGCGGGAGACCCCTACGAGCAGTACTTC
CASSLRPSAGDPYEQYF
>many|.|TRBJ1-1|TRBV20-1
TGCAGTGCGAGGTTGACAGCTGACACTGAAGCTTTCTTT
CSARLTADTEAFF
>few|.|TRBJ1-3|TRBV19
TGTGCCACCCAATGGGCAGGGGAGGACGGAAACACCATATATTTT
CATQWAGEDGNTIYF
>.|TRBD2|TRBJ2-2|TRBV29-1
TGCAGCGTTGAGGAGGCGGGAGATTTGGCCGGGGAGCTGTTTTTT
CSVEEAGDLAGELFF
>.|.|TRBJ2-7|TRBV4-2
TGTGCCAGCAGCCAAGTCAGGGGCCGGCAGTACTTC
CASSQVRGRQYF
>many|.|TRBJ1-2|TRBV7-8
TGTGCCAGCAGCTCCCTGCTTCAGACAGCAATCTATGGCTACACCTTC
CASSSLLQTAIYGYTF
>many|.|TRBJ1-1|TRBV27
TGTGCCAGCAGTTTATCAAGGGCGTCGAACACTGAAGCTTTCTTT
CASSLSRASNTEAFF
>many|TRBD1|TRBJ2-2|TRBV6-6
TGTGCCAGCAGTTACGGGGGGGGACAGGGGACCGGGGAGCTGTTTTTT
CASSYGGGQGTGELFF
>many|TRBD1|TRBJ2-7|TRBV20-1
TGCAGTGCTAGAGATGCCGGGACAGGGGCTCCCGAGCAGTACTTC
CSARDAGTGAPEQYF
>many|.|TRBJ2-1|TRBV20-1
TGCAGTGCTACCTGGGGTAGAACGAATGAGCAGTTCTTC
CSATWGRTNEQFF
>few|.|TRBJ1-3|TRBV3-1
TGTGCCAGCAGCCAAGAGGGGAGCCAGGGGCATGGCAACACCATATATTTT
CASSQEGSQGHGNTIYF
>many|.|TRBJ2-5|TRBV20-1
TGCAGTGCTAGAGTCGGGGGGCCGAGGGAGACCCAGTACTTC
CSARVGGPRETQYF
>.|TRBD2|TRBJ2-1|TRBV28
TGTGCCAGCAGTTTAGAAGGGTATAGCGGGAGGGTGCACAATGAGCAGTTCTTC
CASSLEGYSGRVHNEQFF
>many|.|TRBJ2-7|TRBV28
TGTGCCAGCTGCACCCCCCCTTCCTACGAGCAGTACTTC
CASCTPPSYEQYF
>many|TRBD1|TRBJ1-5|TRBV6-2/TRBV6-3
TGTGCCAGCAGTGTTCCGGGACAGAGTAATCAGCCCCAGCATTTT
CASSVPGQSNQPQHF
>.|TRBD2|TRBJ2-5|TRBV9
TGTGCCAGCAGCCGGACTAGCGGAGCACAAGAGACCCAGTACTTC
CASSRTSGAQETQYF
>many|TRBD2|TRBJ2-1|TRBV11-2
TGTGCCAGCAGCTTAGGTCTAGCGGGCCGTGGGAATGAGCAGTTCTTC
CASSLGLAGRGNEQFF
>many|.|TRBJ2-7|TRBV11-1
TGTGCCAGCAGCTCGACAGGCAGCGAGCAGTACTTC
CASSSTGSEQYF
>.|.|TRBJ2-7|TRBV18
TGTGCCAGCTCAAGACAAACGGAATACGAGCAGTACTTC
CASSRQTEYEQYF
>.|.|TRBJ1-5|TRBV27
TGTGCCAGCAGTTTTCCCGATTCTTATAGCAATCAGCCCCAGCATTTT
CASSFPDSYSNQPQHF
>many|TRBD1|TRBJ1-5|TRBV20-1
TGCAGTGCTAGAGAGAGCCAGGGGGCTCCTCAGCCCCAGCATTTT
CSARESQGAPQPQHF
>.|TRBD1|TRBJ1-3|TRBV4-2
TGTGCCAGCAGCTCGGGACAGGGAGTAGACACCATATATTTT
CASSSGQGVDTIYF
>.|TRBD2|TRBJ2-4|TRBV7-9
TGTGCCAGCAGCCCATTCGCCCCCTCCGGGACTAGAGCCAAAAACATTCAGTACTTC
CASSPFAPSGTRAKNIQYF
>many|.|TRBJ2-5|TRBV24-1
TGTGCCACCAGTGATTTAACGGTACAAGAGACCCAGTACTTC
CATSDLTVQETQYF
>many|.|TRBJ1-6|TRBV2
TGTGCCAGCAGTAGTGTTACAGAGAATTCACCCCTCCACTTT
CASSSVTENSPLHF
>many|TRBD2|TRBJ2-7|TRBV20-1
TGCAGTGCTAGAGATCCTCACGGGAGGGCCAACTACGAGCAGTACTTC
CSARDPHGRANYEQYF
>.|.|TRBJ2-5|TRBV4-1
TGCGCCAGCAGCCAAGAAGAGCCCCGGACCCAGTACTTC
CASSQEEPRTQYF
>.|TRBD2|TRBJ2-1|TRBV20-1
TGCAGTGCTAGAGTCCAACTAGCGGGAGATTTCAATGAGCAGTTCTTC
CSARVQLAGDFNEQFF